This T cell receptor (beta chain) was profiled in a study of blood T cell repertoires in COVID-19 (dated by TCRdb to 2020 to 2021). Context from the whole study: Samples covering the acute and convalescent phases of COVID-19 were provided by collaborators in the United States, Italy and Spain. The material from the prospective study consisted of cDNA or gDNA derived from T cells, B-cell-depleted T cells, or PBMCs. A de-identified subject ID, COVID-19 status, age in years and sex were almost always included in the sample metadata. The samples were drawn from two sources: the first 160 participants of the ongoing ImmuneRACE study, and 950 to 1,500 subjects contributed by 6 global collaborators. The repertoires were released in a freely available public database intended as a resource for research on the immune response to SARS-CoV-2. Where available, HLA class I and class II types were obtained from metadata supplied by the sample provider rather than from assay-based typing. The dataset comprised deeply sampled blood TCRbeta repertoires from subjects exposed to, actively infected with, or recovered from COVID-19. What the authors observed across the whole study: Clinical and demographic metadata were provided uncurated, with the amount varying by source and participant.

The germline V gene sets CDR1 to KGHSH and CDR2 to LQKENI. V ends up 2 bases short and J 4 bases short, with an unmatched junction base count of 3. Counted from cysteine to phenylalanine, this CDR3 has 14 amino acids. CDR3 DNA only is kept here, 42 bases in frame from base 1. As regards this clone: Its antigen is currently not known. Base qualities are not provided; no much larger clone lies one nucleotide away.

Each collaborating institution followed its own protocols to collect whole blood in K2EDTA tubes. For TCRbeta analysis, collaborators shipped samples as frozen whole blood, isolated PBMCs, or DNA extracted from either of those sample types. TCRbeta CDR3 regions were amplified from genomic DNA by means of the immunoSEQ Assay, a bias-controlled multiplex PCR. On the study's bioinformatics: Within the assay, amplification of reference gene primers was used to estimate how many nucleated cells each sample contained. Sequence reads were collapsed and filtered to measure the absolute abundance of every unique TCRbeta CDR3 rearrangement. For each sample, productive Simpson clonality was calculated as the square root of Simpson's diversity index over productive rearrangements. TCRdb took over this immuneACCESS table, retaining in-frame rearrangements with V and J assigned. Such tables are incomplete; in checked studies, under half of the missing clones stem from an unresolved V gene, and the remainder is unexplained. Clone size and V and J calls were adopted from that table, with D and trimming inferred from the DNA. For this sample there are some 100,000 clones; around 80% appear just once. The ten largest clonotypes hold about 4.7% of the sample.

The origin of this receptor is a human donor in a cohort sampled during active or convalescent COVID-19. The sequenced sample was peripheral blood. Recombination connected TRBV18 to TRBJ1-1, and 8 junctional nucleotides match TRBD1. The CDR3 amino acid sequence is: CASSPSTGVTEAFF. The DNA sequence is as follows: TGTGCCAGCTCACCATCGACAGGGGTCACTGAAGCTTTCTTT.